This record concerns one T cell receptor beta chain sequence. Using immunoSEQ multiplex PCR, the repertoire was profiled, and TCRdb retains in-frame clones only, with some absent. The data hold more than 850,000 clones, with about 80% observed a single time. These data come from a study of shared clonotypes between healthy human individuals. Overall study context: For every donor, three CD4 naive, three CD4 memory, two CD8 naive and one CD8 memory plates were used.

Trimming took 4 bases from V and 0 from J; bases not matched to a gene: 1. Germline V gives CDR1 MNHEY, CDR2 SMNVEV (reference sequence). The CDR3 extends over 16 amino acids. The chain is built from TRBV27 and TRBJ2-2, with 11 bases identical to TRBD2. The source material was memory CD4+ T cells from PBMCs. Subset described: CD45RA-negative fraction. This clonotype originated in a man aged 18 to 29 in good health. Some clones in this sample may be carry-over from other donors' samples. CDR3 sequence (DNA): TGTGCCAGCAGTTCTAGCGGGAGGCCGAACACCGGGGAGCTGTTTTTT. Translation: CASSSSGRPNTGELFF.